One T cell receptor beta chain is described in this entry. Its specificity is not known. Looked up from germline, CDR1 is KGHSH and CDR2 is LQKENI. With 0 bases removed from V and 2 bases from J, the gap between germline ends came to 8 bases. The CDR3 has 15 residues. The data belong to a study of T and B cells in COVID-19 patients. Study information: COVID-19 patients gave peripheral blood either during active infection or after recovery. Most recovered patients had mild to moderate COVID-19 treated as outpatients.

TRB rearrangements were amplified by multiplex PCR with BIOMED2 TRB-A/B primers. One entry per CDR3 protein, called by TCRdb with MiXCR from the multiplex PCR reads. The profile shows about 2,500 distinct CDR3 sequences, about 28% of them singletons. General study points: Few blood samples existed from mildly ill patients during symptoms or early in severe cases.

Blood genomic DNA input for TRB amplification was about 250-500 ng. Input material: blood. The chain couples TRBV18 to TRBJ2-1; no firm D call. The clonotype originates from a human donor with active COVID-19. As DNA, the CDR3 is TGTGCCAGCTCACCACCGACGACAACCTACAATGAGCAGTTCTTC. Translating gives CASSPPTTTYNEQFF.